Given below is one T cell receptor (beta chain) in context. This clone showed up just once. Its specific antigen is unknown. Base qualities are not provided; no much larger clone lies one nucleotide away. The CDR3 runs 14 amino acids, cysteine and phenylalanine included. Only CDR3 DNA remains: 42 bases, in frame from the first base. In the germline V gene, CDR1 corresponds to MDHEN and CDR2 to SYDVKM. V and J lose 0 bases and 4 bases, and a span of 7 bases separates them. The method was the immunoSEQ multiplex PCR assay. Entries here come from immuneACCESS through TCRdb and include only in-frame sequences with V and J called. Some clones fail to appear in such tables; in the studies checked, an unresolved V gene covers under half of the shortfall, and the cause of the remainder is unknown. This sample comprises 130,000 to 150,000 clones, more than 90% of them detected only once. Clones ranked in the top ten supply about 11% of the sample.

The entry originates in a study of control samples from healthy donors and cancer patients (dated by TCRdb to 2018 to 2021). Sequenced input: blood. The receptor comes from a man aged 25 to 40 in good health. The rearranged chain carries TRBV28 and TRBJ1-5; the D gene identity is not certain. CDR3 reads: CASSLWGANQPQHF. The nucleotide sequence is TGTGCCAGCAGTTTATGGGGCGCAAATCAGCCCCAGCATTTT.